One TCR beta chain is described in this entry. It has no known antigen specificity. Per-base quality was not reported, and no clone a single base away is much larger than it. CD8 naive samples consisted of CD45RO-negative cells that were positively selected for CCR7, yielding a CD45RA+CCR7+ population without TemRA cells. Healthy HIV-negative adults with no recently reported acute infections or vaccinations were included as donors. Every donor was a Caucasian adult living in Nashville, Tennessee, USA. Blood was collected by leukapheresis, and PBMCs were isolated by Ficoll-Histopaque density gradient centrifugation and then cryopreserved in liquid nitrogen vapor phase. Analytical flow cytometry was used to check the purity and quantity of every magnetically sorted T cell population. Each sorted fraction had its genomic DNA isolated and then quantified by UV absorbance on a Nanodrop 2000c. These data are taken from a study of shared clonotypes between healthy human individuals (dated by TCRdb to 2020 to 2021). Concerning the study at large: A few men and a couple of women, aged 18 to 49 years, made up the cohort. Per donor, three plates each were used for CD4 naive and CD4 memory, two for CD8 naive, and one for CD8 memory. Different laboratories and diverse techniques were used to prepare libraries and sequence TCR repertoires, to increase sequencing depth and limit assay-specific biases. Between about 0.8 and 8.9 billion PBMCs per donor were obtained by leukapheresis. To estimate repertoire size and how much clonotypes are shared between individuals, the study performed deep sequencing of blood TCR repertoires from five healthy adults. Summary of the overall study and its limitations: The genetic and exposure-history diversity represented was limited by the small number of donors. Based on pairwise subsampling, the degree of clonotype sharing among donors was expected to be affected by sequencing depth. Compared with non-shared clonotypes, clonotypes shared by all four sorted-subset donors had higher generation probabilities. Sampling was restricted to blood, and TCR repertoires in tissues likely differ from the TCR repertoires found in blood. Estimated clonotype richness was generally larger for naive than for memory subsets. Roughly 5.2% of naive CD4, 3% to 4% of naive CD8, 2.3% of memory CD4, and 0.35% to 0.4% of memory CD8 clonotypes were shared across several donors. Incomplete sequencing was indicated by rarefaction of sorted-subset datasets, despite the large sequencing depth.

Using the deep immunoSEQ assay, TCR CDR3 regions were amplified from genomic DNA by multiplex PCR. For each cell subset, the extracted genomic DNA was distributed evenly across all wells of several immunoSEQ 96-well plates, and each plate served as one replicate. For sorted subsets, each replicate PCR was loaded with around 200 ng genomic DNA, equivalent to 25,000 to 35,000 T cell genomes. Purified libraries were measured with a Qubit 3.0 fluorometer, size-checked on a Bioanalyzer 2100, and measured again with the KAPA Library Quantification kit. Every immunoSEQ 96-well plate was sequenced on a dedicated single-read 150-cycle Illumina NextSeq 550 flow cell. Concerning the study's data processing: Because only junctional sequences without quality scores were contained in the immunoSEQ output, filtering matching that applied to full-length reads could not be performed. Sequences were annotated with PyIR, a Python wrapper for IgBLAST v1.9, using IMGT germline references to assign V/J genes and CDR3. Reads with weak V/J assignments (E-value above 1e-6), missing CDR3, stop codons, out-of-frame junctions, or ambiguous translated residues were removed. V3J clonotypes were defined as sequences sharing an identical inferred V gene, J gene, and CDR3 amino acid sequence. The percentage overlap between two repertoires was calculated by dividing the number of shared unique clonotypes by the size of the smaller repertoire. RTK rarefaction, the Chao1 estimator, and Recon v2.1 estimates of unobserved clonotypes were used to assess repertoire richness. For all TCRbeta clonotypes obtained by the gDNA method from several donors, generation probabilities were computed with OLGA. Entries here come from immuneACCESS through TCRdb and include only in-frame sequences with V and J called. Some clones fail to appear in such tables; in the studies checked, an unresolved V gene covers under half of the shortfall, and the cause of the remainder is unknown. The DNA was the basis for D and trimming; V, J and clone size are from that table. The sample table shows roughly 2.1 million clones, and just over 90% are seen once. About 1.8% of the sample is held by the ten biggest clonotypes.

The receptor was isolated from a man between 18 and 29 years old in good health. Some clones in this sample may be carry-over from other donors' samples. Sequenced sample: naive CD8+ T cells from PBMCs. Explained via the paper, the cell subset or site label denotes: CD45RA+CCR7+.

CDR3 protein: CASSQDRVIDTQYF. Here is the DNA: TGTGCCAGCAGCCAAGACAGGGTAATAGATACGCAGTATTTT. The chain links TRBV5-6 with TRBJ2-3; the central 7 bases match TRBD1. Germline trimming: 4 bases from V, 5 bases from J; junction bases outside gene matches: 7. From cysteine to phenylalanine, the CDR3 is 14 amino acids long. Only the CDR3 DNA stays, 42 bases, in frame from base 1. As encoded in the germline V gene, CDR1 is SGHDT while CDR2 is YYEEEE.